Described below is a single TCR beta chain sequence and its context. No antigen is known for it. The data belong to a study of PD-1 blockade in classical Hodgkin lymphoma. General observations from the study: Compared with baseline, CD4+ but not CD8+ TCR diversity had risen significantly by C4D1.

The time point: cycle 4 day 1 (C4D1), after less than seven weeks of nivolumab. Patients all relapsed after autologous stem cell transplantation, and there was variation in brentuximab vedotin exposure. Patients' outcomes at their best amounted to complete response, partial response or progressive disease. CDR1 is LGHNA, CDR2 YNFKEQ, per germline. The germline V and J ends were trimmed by 4 bases and 4 bases, with 12 bases remaining between them. This CDR3 has 14 amino acids. Repertoires were generated with immunoSEQ multiplex PCR, while TCRdb's copy carries only in-frame clones and drops some. Among tens of thousands of clones listed, 65% to 70% were seen once.

The TCR sequence derives from a human donor with classical Hodgkin lymphoma. The starting material was peripheral blood mononuclear cells (PBMCs), obtained before the fourth cycle of nivolumab. The chain is built from TRBV4-2 and TRBJ2-3; D unresolved. The DNA for the CDR3 is TGTGCCAGCAGCCCCTACACGGACGCAGATACGCAGTATTTT. This encodes CASSPYTDADTQYF.